These 20 T cell receptor beta chains share one sample of origin, sequenced in a study of cytomegalovirus exposure and HLA in healthy donors. The repertoire was sequenced with immunoSEQ multiplex PCR; TCRdb's copy has only in-frame clones and lacks some. Here the sample spans around 350,000 clones, just over 85% being singletons. Sequencing used PBMCs. Receptors originate from a woman aged 18-29 years in good health and CMV-seronegative.

The rearrangement links TRBV7-9 to TRBJ2-1, with TRBD2 identical over 9 bases. After removal of 3 bases from V and 6 bases from J, the junction contained 6 bases not matched to a gene. The CDR3 contains 15 residues. The germline gives CDR1 SEHNR, CDR2 FQNEAQ (reference sequence). The DNA of the CDR3 is TGTGCCAGCAGCTTCCGGACTAGCGCGGTCAATGAGCAGTTCTTC. This gives the protein CASSFRTSAVNEQFF.

The V gene is TRBV7-8, the J gene TRBJ2-1; D ambiguous. Germline V gene lookup returns CDR1 SGHVS and CDR2 FQNEAQ. Trimming left V 1 base short and J 6 bases short, with 7 bases between. The CDR3 is made up of 13 amino acids. The CDR3 spells CASSLVPLNEQFF. The CDR3 DNA reads as TGTGCCAGCAGCTTAGTCCCTCTCAATGAGCAGTTCTTC.

This clone was seen only once. This sequence joins TRBV6-5 and TRBJ2-1, with 8 bases aligning to TRBD2. The J segment lost 9 bases and the V segment lost 2 bases, leaving 9 bases of the junction unmatched. Germline V gene sequence: CDR1 MNHEY, CDR2 SVGAGI. This CDR3 has 15 amino acids. CDR3 bases: TGTGCCAGCAGTTACGGCCCGGGGGGGCTTGGTGAGCAGTTCTTC. Translation: CASSYGPGGLGEQFF.

The chain links TRBV7-9 to TRBJ2-1; TRBD2 aligns across 10 bases. CDR3 size: 16 residues. Looked up from germline, CDR1 is SEHNR and CDR2 is FQNEAQ (reference sequence). Trimming took 3 bases from V and 8 from J; bases not matched to a gene: 10. CDR3 sequence: CASSFLSGGAQDEQFF. The CDR3 DNA is TGTGCCAGCAGCTTCCTGAGCGGGGGGGCCCAGGATGAGCAGTTCTTC.

The rearrangement joins TRBV25-1 to TRBJ1-2; 9 positions match TRBD1. V shed 3 bases, J shed 4 bases, and the junction held 6 bases outside the gene matches. The germline V gene has CDR1 MGHDK and CDR2 SYGVNS. There are 15 residues in the CDR3. CDR3 residues: CASSDGQGLFYGYTF. For the CDR3, the DNA is TGTGCCAGCAGTGATGGACAGGGGTTGTTCTATGGCTACACCTTC.

V usage is TRBV6-6 and J usage is TRBJ1-6; 9 nucleotides match TRBD1. V trimming: 2 bases; J trimming: 7 bases; junction bases outside the gene matches: 3. Germline-derived CDR1 and CDR2 are MNHNY and SVGAGI (reference sequence). The CDR3 has 15 residues. The CDR3 nucleotides read TGTGCCAGCAGTTACCTTGGGACAGGGAATTCACCCCTCCACTTT. Its translation is CASSYLGTGNSPLHF.

This chain connects TRBV5-4 to TRBJ2-5, with TRBD1 as a possible D gene (6 bases). The V end lost 4 bases, the J end lost 2 bases, and 9 bases lay between the germline ends. Germline values: CDR1 SGHNT, CDR2 YYREEE (reference sequence). The CDR3 contains 13 residues. In nucleotides, the CDR3 is TGTGCCAGCAGCCCCGGACAGCAAGAGACCCAGTACTTC. Amino acid sequence: CASSPGQQETQYF. The whole variable domain, remainder taken from reference TRBV5-4 and TRBJ2-5, is ETGVTQSPTHLIKTRGQQVTLRCSSQSGHNTVSWYQQALGQGPQFIFQYYREEENGRGNFPPRFSGLQFPNYSSELNVNALELDDSALYLCASSPGQQETQYFGPGTRLLVL.

This CDR3 is CASSQEGTGGRREQYF. CDR3 bases: TGCGCCAGCAGCCAAGAAGGGACGGGGGGTAGGAGGGAGCAGTACTTC. V and J are TRBV4-1 and TRBJ2-7; TRBD2 agrees at 7 bases. With 0 bases clipped from V and 7 bases from J, the junction kept 12 bases outside the gene matches. The germline V gene encodes CDR1 MGHRA and CDR2 YSYEKL. CDR3 length: 16 residues.

V usage is TRBV29-1 and J usage is TRBJ2-5; 11 bases match TRBD2. V lost 3 bases, J lost 5 bases, and 17 bases stayed unmatched. The germline V gene encodes CDR1 SQVTM and CDR2 ANQGSEA. The CDR3 runs to 18 residues. The chain's CDR3 is CSVDFELAGVRVEETQYF. The CDR3 DNA reads as TGCAGCGTTGATTTTGAACTAGCGGGGGTTAGGGTAGAGGAGACCCAGTACTTC.

The chain has TRBV7-9 and TRBJ1-5, with D possibly matching TRBD1 (6 bases). Looked up from germline, CDR1 is SEHNR and CDR2 is FQNEAQ (reference sequence). This CDR3 is built from 16 residues. V was shortened by 4 bases and J by 5 bases, with 18 bases between the two germline ends. CDR3 sequence: CASSSQHRGIDQPQHF. The CDR3 coding sequence is TGTGCCAGCAGCTCCCAGCATAGGGGGATCGATCAGCCCCAGCATTTT.

This clone was counted only a few times. V gene TRBV7-9 combines with J gene TRBJ1-3, with D unclear. The V end was cut by 1 base, the J end by 0 bases, with 7 bases between. Germline V gene sequence: CDR1 SEHNR, CDR2 FQNEAQ (reference sequence). This CDR3 has 15 amino acids. The CDR3 nucleotides read TGTGCCAGCAGCTTAGGGGAGAGCTCTGGAAACACCATATATTTT. This translates into CASSLGESSGNTIYF.

The chain has TRBV9 and TRBJ1-3, with 9 nucleotides matching TRBD1. CDR3 length: 16 residues. Losses at the gene ends were 0 bases for V and 4 bases for J; bases not matched to a gene: 5. The germline V gene encodes CDR1 SGDLS and CDR2 YYNGEE. Here the CDR3 reads CASSVAPTGGGNTIYF. CDR3 DNA: TGTGCCAGCAGCGTAGCTCCCACAGGGGGCGGAAACACCATATATTTT.

The chain recombines TRBV4-1 with TRBJ2-3, with TRBD2 matching over 14 bases. CDR3 size: 18 residues. Losses at the gene ends were 1 base for V and 2 bases for J; bases not matched to a gene: 5. Germline CDR1 is MGHRA and CDR2 is YSYEKL. CDR3 coding DNA: TGCGCCAGCAGCCAAGTCCCGACTAGCGGGGGGGTCACAGATACGCAGTATTTT. Translation gives CASSQVPTSGGVTDTQYF.

Remarks on this clone: This sample also contains other DNA sequences that code for the same CDR3. CDR3 region: CASSLVANEQFF. DNA for the CDR3: TGTGCCAGCAGCTTGGTAGCAAATGAGCAGTTCTTC. The chain has TRBV5-4 and TRBJ2-1; no reliable D call. Trimming shortened V by 0 bases and J by 7 bases, and 5 bases separated the two germline ends. The CDR3 spans 12 residues. Germline lookup yields CDR1 SGHNT and CDR2 YYREEE (reference sequence).

J is TRBJ2-5 and V is TRBV5-1; 10 bases map to TRBD1. The CDR3 length is 17 residues. V was clipped by 4 bases and J by 4 bases; unmatched bases: 13. CDR1 SGHRS and CDR2 YFSETQ come from the germline V gene. CDR3 in DNA: TGCGCCAGCAGCAGTGGAGCCGAGGGACAGGGGAGAGAGACCCAGTACTTC. It is translated as CASSSGAEGQGRETQYF.

The chain uses TRBV19 and TRBJ1-5, with a weak D call TRBD1 (6 bases). There are 15 residues in the CDR3. From germline, CDR1 is LNHDA and CDR2 SQIVND (reference sequence). The V end was cut by 7 bases, the J end by 9 bases, with 22 bases between. CDR3 loop: CASNYQGSQSRPQHF. The CDR3 DNA reads as TGTGCCAGTAATTACCAGGGGTCACAAAGCCGGCCCCAGCATTTT.

This clone has a single count. The chain joins TRBV27 to TRBJ1-2, with no clear D. Trimming cost V 6 bases and J 8 bases, with 16 bases left between them. Germline V gene lookup returns CDR1 MNHEY and CDR2 SMNVEV (reference sequence). This CDR3 comprises 13 residues. The CDR3: CASSTRGWEGYTF. In nucleotides, the CDR3 is TGTGCCAGCAGCACACGAGGATGGGAGGGCTACACCTTC.

The V and J genes are TRBV6-1 and TRBJ1-3; the D gene is possibly TRBD1 (5 bases). V was pared by 6 bases and J by 0 bases, with 9 bases between. Looked up from germline, CDR1 is MNHNS and CDR2 is SASEGT. This CDR3 comprises 14 residues. The CDR3 bases are TGTGCCAGCAGCGCTGACAGCTCTGGAAACACCATATATTTT. This gives the protein CASSADSSGNTIYF.

The rearrangement joins TRBV7-8 to TRBJ2-5; 15 nucleotides line up with TRBD2. Germline V gene data show CDR1 as SGHVS and CDR2 as FQNEAQ. After removal of 5 bases from V and 9 bases from J, the junction contained 7 bases not matched to a gene. The CDR3 is 15 residues long. CDR3 in DNA: TGTGCCAGCAGCGACCGGACTAGCGGGAGGGTGGCCCAGTACTTC. Encoded protein: CASSDRTSGRVAQYF.

The chain links TRBV14 to TRBJ2-5, with 8 nucleotides matching TRBD2. Trimming took 1 base from V and 3 from J; bases not matched to a gene: 7. Germline CDR1 reads SGHDN; CDR2 reads FVKESK. CDR3 length equals 16 residues. This CDR3 reads CASSQGPLAGKETQYF. The CDR3 bases are TGTGCCAGCAGCCAAGGTCCCCTAGCGGGTAAAGAGACCCAGTACTTC.